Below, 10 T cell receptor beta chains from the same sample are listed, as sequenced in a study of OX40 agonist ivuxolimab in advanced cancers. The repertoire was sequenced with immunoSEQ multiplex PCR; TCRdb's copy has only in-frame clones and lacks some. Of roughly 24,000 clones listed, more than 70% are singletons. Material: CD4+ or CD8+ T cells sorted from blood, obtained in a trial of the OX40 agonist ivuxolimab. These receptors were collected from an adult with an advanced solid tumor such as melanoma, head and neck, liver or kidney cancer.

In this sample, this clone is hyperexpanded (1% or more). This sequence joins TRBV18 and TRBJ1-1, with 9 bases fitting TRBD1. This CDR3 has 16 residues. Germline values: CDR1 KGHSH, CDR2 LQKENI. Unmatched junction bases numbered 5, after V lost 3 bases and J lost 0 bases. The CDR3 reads CASSPEDRGVNTEAFF. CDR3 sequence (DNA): TGTGCCAGCTCACCCGAGGACAGGGGAGTGAACACTGAAGCTTTCTTT.

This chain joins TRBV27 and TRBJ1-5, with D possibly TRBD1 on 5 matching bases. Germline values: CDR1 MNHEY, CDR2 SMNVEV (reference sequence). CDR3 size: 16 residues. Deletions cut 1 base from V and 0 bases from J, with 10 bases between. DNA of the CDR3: TGTGCCAGCAGTTTATTAGGGGCCCATAGCAATCAGCCCCAGCATTTT. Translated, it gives CASSLLGAHSNQPQHF.

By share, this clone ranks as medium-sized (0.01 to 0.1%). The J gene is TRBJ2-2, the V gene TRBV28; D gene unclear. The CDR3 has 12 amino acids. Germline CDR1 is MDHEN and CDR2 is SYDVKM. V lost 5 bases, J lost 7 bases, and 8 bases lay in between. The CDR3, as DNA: TGTGCCAGCAGTCTGTTCGGCGGGGAGCTGTTTTTT. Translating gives CASSLFGGELFF.

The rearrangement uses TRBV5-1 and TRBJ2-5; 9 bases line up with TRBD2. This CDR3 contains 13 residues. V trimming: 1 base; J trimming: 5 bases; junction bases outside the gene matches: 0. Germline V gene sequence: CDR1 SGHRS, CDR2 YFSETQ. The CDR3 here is CASSLLAGETQYF. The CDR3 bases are TGCGCCAGCAGCTTGCTAGCGGGGGAGACCCAGTACTTC.

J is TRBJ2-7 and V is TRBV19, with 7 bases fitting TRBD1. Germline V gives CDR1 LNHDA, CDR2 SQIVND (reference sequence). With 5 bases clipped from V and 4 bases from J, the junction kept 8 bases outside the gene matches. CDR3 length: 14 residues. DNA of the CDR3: TGTGCCAGTAGTTCCGGATTGGGACAGTACGAGCAGTACTTC. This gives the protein CASSSGLGQYEQYF.

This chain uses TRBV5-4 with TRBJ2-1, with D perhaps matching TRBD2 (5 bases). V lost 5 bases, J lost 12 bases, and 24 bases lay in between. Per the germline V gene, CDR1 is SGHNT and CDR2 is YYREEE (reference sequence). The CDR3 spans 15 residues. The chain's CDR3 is CASSPGVLVVIGQFF. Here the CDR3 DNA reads TGTGCCAGCAGTCCCGGGGTCCTCGTAGTCATCGGGCAGTTCTTC.

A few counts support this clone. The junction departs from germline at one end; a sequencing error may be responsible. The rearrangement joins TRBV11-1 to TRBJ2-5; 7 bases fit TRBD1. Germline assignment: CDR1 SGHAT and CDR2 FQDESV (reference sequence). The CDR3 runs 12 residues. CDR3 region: CASSHPGQTQYF. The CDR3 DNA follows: TGTGCCAGCAGCCATCCGGGACAGACGCAGTACTTC.

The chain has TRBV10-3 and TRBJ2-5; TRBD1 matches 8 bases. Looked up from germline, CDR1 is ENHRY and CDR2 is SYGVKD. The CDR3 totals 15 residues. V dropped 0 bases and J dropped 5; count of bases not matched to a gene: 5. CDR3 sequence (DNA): TGTGCCATCAGTGAGTCTCCAGGGGGCGCGGAGACCCAGTACTTC. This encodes CAISESPGGAETQYF.

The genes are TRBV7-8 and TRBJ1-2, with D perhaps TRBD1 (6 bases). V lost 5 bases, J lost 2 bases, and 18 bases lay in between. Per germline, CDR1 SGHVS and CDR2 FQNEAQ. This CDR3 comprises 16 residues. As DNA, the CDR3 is TGTGCCAGCAGCCCACTTGTAATACAGGGAAACTATGGCTACACCTTC. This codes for CASSPLVIQGNYGYTF. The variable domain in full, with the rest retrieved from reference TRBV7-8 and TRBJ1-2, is GAGVSQSPRYKVAKRGQDVALRCDPISGHVSLFWYQQALGQGPEFLTYFQNEAQLDKSGLPSDRFFAERPEGSVSTLKIQRTQQEDSAVYLCASSPLVIQGNYGYTFGSGTRLTVV.

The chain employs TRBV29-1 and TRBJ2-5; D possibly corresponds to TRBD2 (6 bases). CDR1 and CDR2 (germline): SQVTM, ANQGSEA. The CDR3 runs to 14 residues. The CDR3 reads CSVIWGDGRETQYF. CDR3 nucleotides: TGCAGTGTTATTTGGGGGGACGGGCGAGAGACCCAGTACTTC.